The following is a T cell receptor beta chain sequence with its context. This sample stems from a study of blood T cell repertoires in COVID-19. Study background: Sites across the United States, Italy and Spain contributed samples from acute and convalescent COVID-19. T cells, B-cell-depleted T cells, or PBMCs provided the cDNA or gDNA that served as material.

Original data processing: Scientists estimated how many nucleated cells there were by amplifying reference gene primers. TCRdb keeps only in-frame clones here, not all; method: immunoSEQ multiplex PCR. V, J and clone size derive from that table, while D and trimming were established from the DNA sequence. The sample holds approximately 260,000 clones, 89% seen once. The CDR3 covers 15 residues. Trimming at V came to 8 bases and at J to 5 bases, leaving 8 bases not matched to a gene. In germline, CDR1 is WSHSY, CDR2 SAAADI. The rearrangement joins TRBV10-2 to TRBJ2-2, with 10 bases fitting TRBD2. Sequencing used peripheral blood. This sequence originates from a woman aged 35 to 49 who had recovered from COVID-19. CDR3 residues: CASRAGGHLTGELFF. DNA of the CDR3: TGCGCCAGCCGAGCGGGGGGGCATTTAACCGGGGAGCTGTTTTTT.